This note documents a single T cell receptor (beta chain) sequence. Trimming shortened V by 1 base and J by 5 bases, and 8 bases separated the two germline ends. The CDR3 loop spans 14 amino acids. Germline CDR1 SEHNR, CDR2 FQNEAQ (reference sequence). The data were taken from a study of blood T cell repertoires in COVID-19. About the research overall: Samples of COVID-19 (acute and convalescent) were obtained from the United States, Italy and Spain. Nucleic acid was either cDNA or gDNA, and it came from T cells, B-cell-depleted T cells, or PBMCs.

Authors' methods: The assay estimated nucleated cells by amplifying reference gene primers. TCRdb's table, derived via immunoSEQ multiplex PCR, lists solely in-frame clones and lacks some. V and J calls and clone size come straight from that table; D and trimming were deduced from the DNA. Of under 150,000 clones listed, 84% are singletons. The sample comprised peripheral blood. The sequence derives from a woman aged 40 to 55 with acute or convalescent COVID-19. V and J are TRBV7-9 and TRBJ1-4; D might be TRBD1 (6 bases). CDR3 bases: TGTGCCAGCAGCTTAGTACAGGGAAATGAAAAACTGTTTTTT. It specifies CASSLVQGNEKLFF. The full variable domain, rest sourced from reference TRBV7-9 and TRBJ1-4, is DTGVSQNPRHKITKRGQNVTFRCDPISEHNRLYWYRQTLGQGPEFLTYFQNEAQLEKSRLLSDRFSAERPKGSFSTLEIQRTEQGDSAMYLCASSLVQGNEKLFFGSGTQLSVL.